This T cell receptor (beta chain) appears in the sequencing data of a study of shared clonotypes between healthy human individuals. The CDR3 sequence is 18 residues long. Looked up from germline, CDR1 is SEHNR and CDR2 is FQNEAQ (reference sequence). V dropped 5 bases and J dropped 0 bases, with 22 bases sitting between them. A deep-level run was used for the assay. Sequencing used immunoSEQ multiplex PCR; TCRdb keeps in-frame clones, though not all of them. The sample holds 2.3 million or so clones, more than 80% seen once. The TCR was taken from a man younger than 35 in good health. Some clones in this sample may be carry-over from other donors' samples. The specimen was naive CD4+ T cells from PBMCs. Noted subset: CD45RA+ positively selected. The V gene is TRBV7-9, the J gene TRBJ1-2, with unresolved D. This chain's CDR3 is CASSEKGGVVLANYGYTF. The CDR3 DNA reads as TGTGCCAGCAGCGAAAAGGGCGGCGTCGTCCTCGCTAACTATGGCTACACCTTC.